What follows are 16 T cell receptor beta chains derived from one specimen sequenced in a study of CD8+ T cells in alopecia areata. The sample's treatment: oral pan-JAK inhibitor, 5-10 mg twice daily. cDNA serving as the sequencing template came from extracted, reverse transcribed RNA. Using immunoSEQ multiplex PCR, the repertoire was profiled, and TCRdb retains in-frame clones only, with some absent. The sample holds about 99,000 clones; 85% to 90% are singletons and the top ten take 11%. The specimen comprised CD8+ T cells sorted from blood, sampled between weeks 30 and 35, from a patient treated with tofacitinib. The receptors originated from a human donor with alopecia areata.

The chain is built from TRBV5-1 and TRBJ2-7; D is perhaps TRBD1 or TRBD2 (5 bases each). The CDR3 is 13 residues long. Germline V gene sequence: CDR1 SGHRS, CDR2 YFSETQ. Trimming took 4 bases from V and 2 from J, leaving 10 bases between them. CDR3 bases: TGCGCCAGCAGCATCGGGACGACCTACGAGCAGTACTTC. Translating it yields CASSIGTTYEQYF.

This clone came up once. V and J are TRBV2 and TRBJ1-5; 9 nucleotides line up with TRBD1. Trimming removed 3 bases from V and 4 bases from J; junction bases left unmatched: 4. Germline V CDR1 and CDR2: SNHLY, FYNNEI. The CDR3 spans 15 residues. CDR3 nucleotide sequence: TGTGCCAGCAGTGAGGACAGGGGCTTAAATCAGCCCCAGCATTTT. Its translation is CASSEDRGLNQPQHF.

This chain connects TRBV5-6 to TRBJ2-7; weak D call: TRBD2 (6 bases). Germline CDR1 and CDR2: SGHDT and YYEEEE. CDR3 length equals 17 residues. V was pared by 4 bases and J by 0 bases, with 20 bases between. CDR3 residues: CASSLLLGGASSYEQYF. CDR3 nucleotides: TGTGCCAGCAGCCTCCTCCTGGGCGGGGCGAGCTCCTACGAGCAGTACTTC. Filled out from reference TRBV5-6 and TRBJ2-7, the complete variable domain reads DAGVTQSPTHLIKTRGQQVTLRCSPKSGHDTVSWYQQALGQGPQFIFQYYEEEERQRGNFPDRFSGHQFPNYSSELNVNALLLGDSALYLCASSLLLGGASSYEQYFGPGTRLTVT.

This chain joins TRBV6-5 and TRBJ2-7; the D is unclear. V lost 4 bases, J lost 2 bases, and 12 bases lay in between. This CDR3 has 14 amino acids. Germline V gives CDR1 MNHEY, CDR2 SVGAGI. CDR3 in DNA: TGTGCCAGCAGTTTGTTTAATAGGGCCTACGAGCAGTACTTC. As protein: CASSLFNRAYEQYF.

The rearrangement links TRBV11-2 to TRBJ1-1; D is unresolved. V dropped 2 bases and J dropped 8 bases, with 18 bases sitting between them. The CDR3 is 15 residues long. Germline V gene data show CDR1 as SGHAT and CDR2 as FQNNGV. The CDR3 DNA reads TGTGCCAGCAGCTTACCCTCGTTGGCAGCAACGGAAGCTTTCTTT. Protein product: CASSLPSLAATEAFF.

The V gene is TRBV5-6, the J gene TRBJ1-1; maybe TRBD1 (6 bases). This CDR3 comprises 15 residues. Germline V lookup: CDR1 SGHDT, CDR2 YYEEEE. The V and J ends lost 4 bases and 2 bases respectively, with 15 bases between them. CDR3 in amino acids: CASSGGRVLNTEAFF. CDR3 coding DNA: TGTGCCAGCAGCGGGGGCAGGGTTCTTAACACTGAAGCTTTCTTT.

CDR3 amino acids: CASSASFTGAKNTEAFF. As DNA, the CDR3 is TGTGCCAGCAGTGCCTCTTTTACAGGGGCCAAGAACACTGAAGCTTTCTTT. V and J are TRBV25-1 and TRBJ1-1; 7 positions match TRBD1. V was pared by 4 bases and J by 1 base, with 12 bases of the junction left unmatched. The germline CDR1 and CDR2 sequences are MGHDK and SYGVNS. The CDR3 is 17 amino acids.

This sequence joins TRBV11-2 and TRBJ2-3; no clear D gene. CDR1 SGHAT and CDR2 FQNNGV come from the germline V gene. The CDR3 covers 16 residues. V was shortened by 3 bases and J by 2 bases, with 15 bases between the two germline ends. Here the CDR3 DNA reads TGTGCCAGCAGCTTCCGAGCTCTGACACCCACAGATACGCAGTATTTT. Translation gives CASSFRALTPTDTQYF.

This chain joins TRBV9 and TRBJ2-2; 7 bases agree with TRBD1. Germline V gene lookup returns CDR1 SGDLS and CDR2 YYNGEE. V dropped 6 bases and J dropped 6; count of bases not matched to a gene: 11. The CDR3 sequence is 15 residues long. The CDR3 DNA reads TGTGCCAGCACCGGACAGGCAGGATCGCCCGGGGAGCTGTTTTTT. Translation gives CASTGQAGSPGELFF.

The chain joins TRBV5-4 to TRBJ2-7; D may match TRBD1 or TRBD2 (5 bases each). CDR3 length: 14 amino acids. CDR1 is SGHNT and CDR2 is YYREEE in the germline V gene (reference sequence). V was clipped by 2 bases and J by 2 bases, with 11 bases between them. The DNA for the CDR3 is TGTGCCAGCAGCTTAGAGGGGTCCCCCTACGAGCAGTACTTC. Protein: CASSLEGSPYEQYF.

This chain joins TRBV5-4 and TRBJ2-7; 7 nucleotides match TRBD2. Germline V gene lookup returns CDR1 SGHNT and CDR2 YYREEE (reference sequence). The CDR3 has 14 residues. J gave up 3 bases and V 2 bases, and 5 bases lay outside the gene matches. DNA of the CDR3: TGTGCCAGCAGCTTAGTCACTAGCGACTACGAGCAGTACTTC. This translates into CASSLVTSDYEQYF.

The rearrangement joins TRBV28 to TRBJ2-7; the D gene is possibly TRBD2 (6 bases). Germline V gene sequence: CDR1 MDHEN, CDR2 SYDVKM. V shed 6 bases and J shed 5 bases, with 17 bases lying between them. This CDR3 is 14 amino acids long. CDR3 region: CASSPLRGIDEQYF. Written as DNA, the CDR3 is TGTGCCAGCAGCCCTCTTCGGGGGATCGACGAGCAGTACTTC.

V gene TRBV2 combines with J gene TRBJ2-7; 11 bases agree with TRBD2. Germline loops: CDR1 SNHLY, CDR2 FYNNEI. Losses at the gene ends were 8 bases for V and 0 bases for J; bases not matched to a gene: 9. The CDR3 loop spans 16 amino acids. CDR3 residues: CASLVAGGASSYEQYF. The DNA for the CDR3 is TGTGCCAGCTTGGTAGCGGGAGGGGCGAGCTCCTACGAGCAGTACTTC.

The J gene is TRBJ2-2, the V gene TRBV30; TRBD1 is a possible D gene (6 bases). In germline, CDR1 is GTSNPN, CDR2 SVGIG (reference sequence). The CDR3 runs 13 residues. The V gene lost 4 bases and the J gene lost 6 bases, with 12 bases spanning the gap. The CDR3 loop reads CAWKGDGSGELFF. CDR3 coding DNA: TGTGCCTGGAAGGGGGATGGATCCGGGGAGCTGTTTTTT.

The chain couples TRBV7-6 to TRBJ1-5; 10 positions match TRBD1. Germline CDR1 reads SGHVS; CDR2 reads FNYEAQ. The V gene end was trimmed by 5 bases and the J gene end by 9 bases; junction bases not matched to a gene: 7. The CDR3 consists of 14 residues. CDR3 region: CASSPGTGEGPQHF. The CDR3 coding sequence is TGTGCCAGCAGCCCAGGGACAGGGGAAGGGCCCCAGCATTTT.

V is TRBV2 and J is TRBJ1-2, with 9 bases identical to TRBD1. The CDR3 spans 14 residues. Trimming cost V 10 bases and J 6 bases; bases outside gene matches: 12. Germline V lookup: CDR1 SNHLY, CDR2 FYNNEI. This chain's CDR3 is CATPPGTGLDGYTF. The CDR3 DNA follows: TGTGCCACCCCCCCCGGGACAGGGCTGGATGGCTACACCTTC.